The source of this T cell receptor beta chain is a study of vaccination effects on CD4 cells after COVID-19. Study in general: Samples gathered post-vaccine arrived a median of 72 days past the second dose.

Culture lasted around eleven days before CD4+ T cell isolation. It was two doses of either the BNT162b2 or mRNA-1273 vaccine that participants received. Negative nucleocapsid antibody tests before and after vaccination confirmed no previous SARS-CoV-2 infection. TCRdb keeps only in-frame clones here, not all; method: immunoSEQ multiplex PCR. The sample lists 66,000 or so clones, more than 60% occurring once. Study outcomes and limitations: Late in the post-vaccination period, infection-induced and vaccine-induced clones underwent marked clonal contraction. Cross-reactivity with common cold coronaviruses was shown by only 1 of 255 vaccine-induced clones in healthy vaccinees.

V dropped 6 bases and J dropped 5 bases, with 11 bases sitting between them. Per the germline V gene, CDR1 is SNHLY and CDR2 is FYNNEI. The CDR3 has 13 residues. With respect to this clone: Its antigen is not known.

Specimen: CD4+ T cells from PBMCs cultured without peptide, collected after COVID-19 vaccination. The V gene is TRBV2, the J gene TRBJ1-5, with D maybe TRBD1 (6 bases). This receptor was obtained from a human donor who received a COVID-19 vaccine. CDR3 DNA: TGTGCCAGCAGAACAGGGTTCGATCAGCCCCAGCATTTT. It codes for CASRTGFDQPQHF.